Given below is one T cell receptor beta chain in context. The sample is drawn from a study of cytomegalovirus exposure and HLA in healthy donors. Amplification used 60 Vbeta primers and 13 Jbeta primers. Clones were sequenced by immunoSEQ multiplex PCR, and TCRdb holds only the in-frame ones, with some missing. The sample contains 130,000 or so clones, over 70% of which appear only once. The TCR sequence derives from a young woman in good health and CMV-seronegative. Material: PBMCs.

CDR3 DNA sequence: TGCGCCAGCAGTCAAATAGCGGGAGGGCCTGGTGAGCAGTTCTTC. It codes for CASSQIAGGPGEQFF. This chain joins TRBV5-1 and TRBJ2-1, with 11 bases identical to TRBD2. Trimming at V came to 5 bases and at J to 9 bases, leaving 10 bases not matched to a gene. Germline V lookup: CDR1 SGHRS, CDR2 YFSETQ. This CDR3 is built from 15 residues.